A single T cell receptor (beta chain) is shown here with its context. The sample comes from a study of shared clonotypes between healthy human individuals. The assay ran at deep level. Profiling relied on immunoSEQ multiplex PCR, and the TCRdb table lists in-frame clones only, not all of them. The sample lists about 500,000 clones, roughly three quarters seen once, with around 13% in the top ten. Material for sequencing was PBMCs. This receptor was taken from a woman aged 40 to 50 in good health. Some clones in this sample may be carry-over from other donors' samples.

CDR3 residues: CASSQGGEAVGYTF. As DNA, the CDR3 is TGTGCCAGCAGCCAGGGCGGGGAGGCCGTTGGCTACACCTTC. V is TRBV4-2 and J is TRBJ1-2; no clear D gene. Trimming took 3 bases from V and 7 from J, leaving 15 bases between them. This CDR3 region has 14 residues. Germline V gives CDR1 LGHNA, CDR2 YNFKEQ.